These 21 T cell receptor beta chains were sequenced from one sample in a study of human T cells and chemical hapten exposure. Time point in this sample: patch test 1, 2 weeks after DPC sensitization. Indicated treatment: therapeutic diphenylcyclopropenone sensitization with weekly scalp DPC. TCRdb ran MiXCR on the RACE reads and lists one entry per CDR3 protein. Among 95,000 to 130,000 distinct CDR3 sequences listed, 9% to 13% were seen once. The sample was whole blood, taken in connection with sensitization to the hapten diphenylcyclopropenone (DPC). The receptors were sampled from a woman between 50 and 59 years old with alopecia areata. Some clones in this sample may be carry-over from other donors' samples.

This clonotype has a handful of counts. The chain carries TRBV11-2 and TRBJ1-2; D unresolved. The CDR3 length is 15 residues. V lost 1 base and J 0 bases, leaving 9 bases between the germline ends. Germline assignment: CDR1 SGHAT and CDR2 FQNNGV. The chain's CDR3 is CASSLGTVANYGYTF. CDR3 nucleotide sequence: TGTGCCAGCAGCTTAGGGACCGTTGCTAACTATGGCTACACCTTC.

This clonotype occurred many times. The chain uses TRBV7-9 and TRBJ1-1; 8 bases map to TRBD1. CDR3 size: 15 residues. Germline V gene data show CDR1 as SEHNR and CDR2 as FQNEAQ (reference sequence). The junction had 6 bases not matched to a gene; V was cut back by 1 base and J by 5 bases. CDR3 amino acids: CASSLGQGARTEAFF. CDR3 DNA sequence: TGTGCCAGCAGCTTAGGCCAGGGGGCGCGAACTGAAGCTTTCTTT.

The CDR3 loop reads CASRTSGQSQETQYF. CDR3 coding DNA: TGTGCCAGCAGGACTAGCGGGCAGAGCCAAGAGACCCAGTACTTC. The chain joins TRBV28 to TRBJ2-5, with 10 nucleotides matching TRBD2. V was pared by 6 bases and J by 1 base, with 5 bases of the junction left unmatched. The CDR3 spans 15 residues. Germline V lookup: CDR1 MDHEN, CDR2 SYDVKM.

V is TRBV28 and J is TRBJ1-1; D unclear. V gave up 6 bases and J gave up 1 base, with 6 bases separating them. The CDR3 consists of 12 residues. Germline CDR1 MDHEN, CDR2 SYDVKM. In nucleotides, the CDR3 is TGTGCCAGCAGGGAGTCGAACACTGAAGCTTTCTTT. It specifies CASRESNTEAFF.

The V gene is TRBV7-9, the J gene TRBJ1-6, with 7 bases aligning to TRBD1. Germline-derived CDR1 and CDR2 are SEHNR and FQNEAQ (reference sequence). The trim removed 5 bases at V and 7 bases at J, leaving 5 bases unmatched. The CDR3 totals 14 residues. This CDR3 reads CASSHGQENSPLHF. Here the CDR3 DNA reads TGTGCCAGCAGCCACGGACAGGAAAATTCACCCCTCCACTTT.

CDR3 nucleotides: TGCAGTACCAGGTTATTCGATCAGCCCCAGCATTTT. The encoded protein is CSTRLFDQPQHF. This chain joins TRBV20-1 and TRBJ1-5; the D is unclear. CDR1 is DFQATT, CDR2 SNEGSKA, per germline (reference sequence). CDR3 length equals 12 residues. The V end was cut by 8 bases, the J end by 5 bases, with 13 bases between.

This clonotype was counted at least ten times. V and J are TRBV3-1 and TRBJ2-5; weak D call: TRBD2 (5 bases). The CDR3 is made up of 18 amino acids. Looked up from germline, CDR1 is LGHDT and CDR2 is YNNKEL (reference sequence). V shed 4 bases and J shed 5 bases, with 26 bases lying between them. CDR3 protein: CASSLRFDLSSLGETQYF. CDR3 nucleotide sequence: TGTGCCAGCAGCCTCCGCTTCGATCTGTCTAGCCTAGGGGAGACCCAGTACTTC.

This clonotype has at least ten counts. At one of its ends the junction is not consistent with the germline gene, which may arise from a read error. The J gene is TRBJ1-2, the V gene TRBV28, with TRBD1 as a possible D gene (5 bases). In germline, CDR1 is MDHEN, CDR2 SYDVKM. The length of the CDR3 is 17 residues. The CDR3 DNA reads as TGTGCCAGCAGCTTATCCCCGGGACGAGTGGACAAGTATGGCTACACCTTC. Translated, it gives CASSLSPGRVDKYGYTF.

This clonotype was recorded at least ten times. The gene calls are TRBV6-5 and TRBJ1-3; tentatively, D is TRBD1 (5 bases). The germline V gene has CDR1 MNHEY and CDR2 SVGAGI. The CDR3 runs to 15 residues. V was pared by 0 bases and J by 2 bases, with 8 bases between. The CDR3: CASSYSPGPGNTIYF. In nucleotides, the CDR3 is TGTGCCAGCAGTTACTCACCGGGACCTGGAAACACCATATATTTT.

The CDR3 nucleotides read TGTGCCAGCACACGGGACAGGGGCACCCACGAGCAGTACTTC. This codes for CASTRDRGTHEQYF. The chain couples TRBV27 to TRBJ2-7; 10 bases agree with TRBD1. This CDR3 contains 14 residues. Germline V gene data show CDR1 as MNHEY and CDR2 as SMNVEV (reference sequence). After removal of 7 bases from V and 5 bases from J, the junction contained 8 bases not matched to a gene.

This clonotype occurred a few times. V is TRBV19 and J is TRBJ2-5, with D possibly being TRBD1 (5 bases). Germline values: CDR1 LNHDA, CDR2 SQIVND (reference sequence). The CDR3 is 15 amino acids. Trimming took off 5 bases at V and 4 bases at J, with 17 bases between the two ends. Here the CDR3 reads CASSVLQQGTETQYF. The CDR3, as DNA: TGTGCCAGTAGTGTCTTGCAGCAGGGAACAGAGACCCAGTACTTC.

The CDR3 DNA reads TGCGCCAGCAGCCTTAGACCTGGGGAGCAGTACTTC. Protein sequence: CASSLRPGEQYF. This rearrangement joins TRBV4-1 to TRBJ2-7; D gene unclear. The length of the CDR3 is 12 residues. Trimming removed 4 bases from V and 7 bases from J, with 11 bases in between. Germline V CDR1 and CDR2: MGHRA, YSYEKL.

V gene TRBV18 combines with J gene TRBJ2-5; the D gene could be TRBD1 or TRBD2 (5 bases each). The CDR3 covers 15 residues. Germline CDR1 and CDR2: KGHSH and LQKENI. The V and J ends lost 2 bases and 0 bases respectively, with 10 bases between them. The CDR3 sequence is CASSPSMGHQETQYF. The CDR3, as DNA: TGTGCCAGCTCACCATCGATGGGACACCAAGAGACCCAGTACTTC.

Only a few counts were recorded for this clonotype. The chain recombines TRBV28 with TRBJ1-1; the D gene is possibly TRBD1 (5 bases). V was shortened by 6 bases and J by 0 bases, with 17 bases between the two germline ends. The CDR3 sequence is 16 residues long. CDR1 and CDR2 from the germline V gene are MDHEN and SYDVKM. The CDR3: CASSPQGGAMNTEAFF. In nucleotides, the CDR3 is TGTGCCAGCAGCCCCCAGGGAGGAGCTATGAACACTGAAGCTTTCTTT.

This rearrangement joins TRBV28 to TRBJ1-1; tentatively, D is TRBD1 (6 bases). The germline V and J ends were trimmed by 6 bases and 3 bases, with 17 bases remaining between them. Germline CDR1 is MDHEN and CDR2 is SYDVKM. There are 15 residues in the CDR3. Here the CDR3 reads CASSPGGARDTEAFF. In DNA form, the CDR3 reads TGTGCCAGCAGCCCGGGGGGCGCGCGTGACACTGAAGCTTTCTTT.

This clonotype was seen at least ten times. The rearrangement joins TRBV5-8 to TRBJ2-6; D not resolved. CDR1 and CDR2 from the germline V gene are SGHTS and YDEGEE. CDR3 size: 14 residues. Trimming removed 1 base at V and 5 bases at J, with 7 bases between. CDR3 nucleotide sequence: TGTGCCAGCAGCTTGACCGGCTGGGCCAACGTCCTGACTTTC. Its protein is CASSLTGWANVLTF.

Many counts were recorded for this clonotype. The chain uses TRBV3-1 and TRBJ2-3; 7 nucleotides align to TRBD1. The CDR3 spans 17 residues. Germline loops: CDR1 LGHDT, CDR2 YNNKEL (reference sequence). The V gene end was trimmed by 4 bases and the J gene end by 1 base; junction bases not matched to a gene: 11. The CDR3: CASSLRTGNRGTDTQYF. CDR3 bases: TGTGCCAGCAGCCTTCGGACAGGAAATCGTGGCACAGATACGCAGTATTTT.

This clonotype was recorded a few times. The CDR3 reads CASSPQPGTNYEQYF. CDR3 bases: TGTGCCAGCAGCCCCCAACCCGGGACTAACTACGAGCAGTACTTC. The rearrangement joins TRBV7-2 to TRBJ2-7, with TRBD2 matching 7 bases. This CDR3 spans 15 amino acids. CDR1 and CDR2 from the germline V gene are SGHTA and FQGNSA. Losses at the gene ends were 5 bases for V and 3 bases for J; bases not matched to a gene: 10.

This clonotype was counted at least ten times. CDR3 sequence: CASSYSARGPEAFF. In DNA, the CDR3 is TGTGCCAGCAGTTACTCTGCAAGAGGGCCTGAAGCTTTCTTT. The J gene is TRBJ1-1, the V gene TRBV6-5; D is unresolved. This CDR3 is built from 14 residues. Germline assignment: CDR1 MNHEY and CDR2 SVGAGI. V lost 0 bases and J 6 bases, leaving 11 bases between the germline ends.

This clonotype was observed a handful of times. CDR3 sequence: CASSLEPVVDGKLFF. CDR3 coding DNA: TGTGCCAGCAGCTTAGAACCCGTTGTGGATGGAAAACTGTTTTTT. The V gene is TRBV7-6, the J gene TRBJ1-4, with unresolved D. CDR1 and CDR2 (germline): SGHVS, FNYEAQ. The V and J ends lost 1 base and 10 bases respectively, with 16 bases between them. The CDR3 length is 15 residues.

The CDR3 bases are TGTGCCAGCAGCTTGCTGCGGGTCGGCGAGACCCAGTACTTC. Amino acid sequence: CASSLLRVGETQYF. The V call is TRBV12-3 or TRBV12-4, the J call TRBJ2-5; tentatively, D is TRBD2 (5 bases). Trimming pared 6 bases from V and 5 bases from J, leaving 16 bases between. This CDR3 comprises 14 residues.